A selection of T cell receptor beta chains follows, all from one sample in a study of blood T cell repertoires in COVID-19. The table came from immunoSEQ multiplex PCR; TCRdb's copy has only in-frame clones and leaves some out. The data show under 70,000 clones, 73% seen once. The sequenced sample was peripheral blood. Every receptor here comes from a woman in her seventies with acute or convalescent COVID-19. Each CDR3 is given with its conserved first and last residue. A D gene is named only where the DNA matches it firmly. Only part of the rows carry a size: once, few, many, or a class if the clone is expanded.

J gene: TRBJ1-6
D gene: NA
V gene: TRBV4-1
clone size: NA
CDR3 protein: CASSHTEDRFNSPLHF
CDR3 DNA: TGCGCCAGCAGCCACACAGAGGACAGATTTAATTCACCCCTCCACTTT

J gene: TRBJ2-5
D gene: NA
V gene: TRBV10-1
clone size: NA
CDR3 protein: CASSGQLQETQYF
CDR3 DNA: TGCGCCAGCAGTGGACAGCTACAAGAGACCCAGTACTTC

J gene: TRBJ1-2
D gene: NA
V gene: TRBV4-1
clone size: NA
CDR3 protein: CASSQEAYGYTF
CDR3 DNA: TGCGCCAGCAGCCAAGAAGCTTATGGCTACACCTTC

J gene: TRBJ1-1
D gene: NA
V gene: TRBV7-6
clone size: NA
CDR3 protein: CASSLKITGPDTEAFF
CDR3 DNA: TGTGCCAGCAGCCTAAAAATTACAGGGCCGGACACTGAAGCTTTCTTT

J gene: TRBJ1-4
D gene: NA
V gene: TRBV7-9
clone size: few
CDR3 protein: CASSLRGRGAREKLFF
CDR3 DNA: TGTGCCAGCAGCTTAAGAGGCCGGGGGGCTCGGGAAAAACTGTTTTTT

J gene: TRBJ2-2
D gene: NA
V gene: TRBV10-3
clone size: NA
CDR3 protein: CAISDQGPANTGELFF
CDR3 DNA: TGTGCCATCAGTGATCAGGGGCCCGCGAACACCGGGGAGCTGTTTTTT

J gene: TRBJ2-1
D gene: NA
V gene: TRBV7-3
clone size: few
CDR3 protein: CASSLSESSYNEQFF
CDR3 DNA: TGTGCCAGCAGCTTGAGCGAGAGCTCCTACAATGAGCAGTTCTTC

J gene: TRBJ2-3
D gene: TRBD2
V gene: TRBV2
clone size: once
CDR3 protein: CASSPTSGGADTQYF
CDR3 DNA: TGTGCCAGCAGTCCGACTAGCGGGGGCGCCGATACGCAGTATTTT

J gene: TRBJ1-1
D gene: NA
V gene: TRBV7-9
clone size: NA
CDR3 protein: CASSPTRPGDTEAFF
CDR3 DNA: TGTGCCAGCAGCCCCACAAGACCGGGGGACACTGAAGCTTTCTTT

J gene: TRBJ1-2
D gene: NA
V gene: TRBV5-1
clone size: NA
CDR3 protein: CASSLQGDGYTF
CDR3 DNA: TGCGCCAGCAGCTTGCAGGGTGATGGCTACACCTTC

J gene: TRBJ2-5
D gene: TRBD2
V gene: TRBV9
clone size: NA
CDR3 protein: CASSVAGGPQETQYF
CDR3 DNA: TGTGCCAGCAGCGTGGCGGGGGGCCCCCAAGAGACCCAGTACTTC

J gene: TRBJ1-1
D gene: NA
V gene: TRBV7-9
clone size: NA
CDR3 protein: CASSLDRRIEAFF
CDR3 DNA: TGTGCCAGCAGCCTCGACAGGAGAATTGAAGCTTTCTTT

J gene: TRBJ1-6
D gene: TRBD1
V gene: TRBV5-5
clone size: NA
CDR3 protein: CASSSDRGNSPLHF
CDR3 DNA: TGTGCCAGCAGTTCCGACAGGGGAAATTCACCCCTCCACTTT

J gene: TRBJ2-1
D gene: NA
V gene: TRBV29-1
clone size: NA
CDR3 protein: CSVGPGREYNEQFF
CDR3 DNA: TGCAGCGTTGGTCCAGGACGGGAATACAATGAGCAGTTCTTC

J gene: TRBJ1-5
D gene: TRBD1
V gene: TRBV6-5
clone size: few
CDR3 protein: CASTLRTGNNQPQHF
CDR3 DNA: TGTGCCAGCACCCTCAGGACAGGGAACAATCAGCCCCAGCATTTT

J gene: TRBJ1-6
D gene: NA
V gene: TRBV27
clone size: many
CDR3 protein: CASSLGPGYNSPLHF
CDR3 DNA: TGTGCCAGCAGTTTAGGGCCAGGCTATAATTCACCCCTCCACTTT

J gene: TRBJ2-4
D gene: TRBD1
V gene: TRBV3-1/TRBV3-2
clone size: many
CDR3 protein: CASSPDRGNIQYF
CDR3 DNA: TGTGCCAGCAGCCCGGACAGGGGGAACATTCAGTACTTC

J gene: TRBJ1-5
D gene: NA
V gene: TRBV7-6
clone size: NA
CDR3 protein: CASSLGQGDQPQHF
CDR3 DNA: TGTGCCAGCAGCTTAGGGCAGGGTGATCAGCCCCAGCATTTT

J gene: TRBJ1-1
D gene: TRBD1
V gene: TRBV12-5
clone size: NA
CDR3 protein: CASGWTGTGGPNTEAFF
CDR3 DNA: TGTGCTAGTGGTTGGACCGGGACAGGGGGTCCGAACACTGAAGCTTTCTTT

J gene: TRBJ2-2
D gene: NA
V gene: TRBV7-3
clone size: NA
CDR3 protein: CASSRTGSTEELFF
CDR3 DNA: TGTGCCAGCAGCCGAACGGGGAGCACCGAGGAGCTGTTTTTT

J gene: TRBJ2-3
D gene: TRBD1
V gene: TRBV5-8
clone size: NA
CDR3 protein: CASSFRTGGTDTQYF
CDR3 DNA: TGTGCCAGCAGCTTCAGGACAGGGGGCACAGATACGCAGTATTTT

J gene: TRBJ2-4
D gene: NA
V gene: TRBV9
clone size: few
CDR3 protein: CASSVTDSAKNIQYF
CDR3 DNA: TGTGCCAGCAGCGTTACAGACAGCGCCAAAAACATTCAGTACTTC

J gene: TRBJ1-2
D gene: NA
V gene: TRBV19
clone size: NA
CDR3 protein: CASSPAGGARGYTF
CDR3 DNA: TGTGCCAGTAGTCCGGCCGGGGGGGCGCGTGGCTACACCTTC

J gene: TRBJ2-5
D gene: NA
V gene: TRBV5-1
clone size: NA
CDR3 protein: CASSSPNRDGETQYF
CDR3 DNA: TGCGCCAGCAGTTCCCCCAACAGGGACGGTGAGACCCAGTACTTC

J gene: TRBJ1-1
D gene: NA
V gene: TRBV5-1
clone size: few
CDR3 protein: CASSRYGGSTEAFF
CDR3 DNA: TGCGCCAGCAGCCGATATGGAGGAAGCACTGAAGCTTTCTTT

J gene: TRBJ2-4
D gene: NA
V gene: TRBV18
clone size: NA
CDR3 protein: CASSLGQIAKNIQYF
CDR3 DNA: TGTGCCAGCTCACTCGGACAGATAGCCAAAAACATTCAGTACTTC

J gene: TRBJ1-2
D gene: TRBD1
V gene: TRBV27
clone size: NA
CDR3 protein: CASSLSLTGFYGYTF
CDR3 DNA: TGTGCCAGCAGTTTATCTCTGACAGGGTTTTATGGCTACACCTTC

J gene: TRBJ2-7
D gene: TRBD1
V gene: TRBV7-9
clone size: NA
CDR3 protein: CASSLADRGYPYEQYF
CDR3 DNA: TGTGCCAGCAGCTTAGCCGACAGGGGGTACCCCTACGAGCAGTACTTC

J gene: TRBJ1-2
D gene: NA
V gene: TRBV29-1
clone size: NA
CDR3 protein: CSVQQENYGYTF
CDR3 DNA: TGCAGCGTTCAACAGGAGAACTATGGCTACACCTTC

J gene: TRBJ1-1
D gene: NA
V gene: TRBV24-1
clone size: NA
CDR3 protein: CATSDSDRTEAFF
CDR3 DNA: TGTGCCACCAGTGATTCTGACAGGACTGAAGCTTTCTTT

J gene: TRBJ1-2
D gene: TRBD1
V gene: TRBV7-2
clone size: NA
CDR3 protein: CASSLVAGGYGYTF
CDR3 DNA: TGTGCCAGCAGCTTAGTGGCAGGGGGCTATGGCTACACCTTC

J gene: TRBJ1-4
D gene: TRBD1
V gene: TRBV11-2
clone size: NA
CDR3 protein: CASSDSGGAGKLFF
CDR3 DNA: TGTGCCAGCAGCGACTCAGGGGGCGCAGGAAAACTGTTTTTT

J gene: TRBJ2-7
D gene: NA
V gene: TRBV27
clone size: few
CDR3 protein: CASSPSGPRSSYEQYF
CDR3 DNA: TGTGCCAGCAGCCCTTCAGGGCCACGGAGCTCCTACGAGCAGTACTTC

J gene: TRBJ1-4
D gene: NA
V gene: TRBV5-4
clone size: few
CDR3 protein: CASSEKEPMGEKLFF
CDR3 DNA: TGTGCCAGCAGCGAAAAGGAGCCTATGGGTGAAAAACTGTTTTTT

J gene: TRBJ2-7
D gene: NA
V gene: TRBV6-5
clone size: many
CDR3 protein: CASSYDGLNYEQYF
CDR3 DNA: TGTGCCAGCAGTTACGATGGGCTCAACTACGAGCAGTACTTC

J gene: TRBJ2-5
D gene: TRBD2
V gene: TRBV9
clone size: NA
CDR3 protein: CASSVSGTSIGYF
CDR3 DNA: TGTGCCAGCAGCGTATCGGGGACTAGCATTGGGTACTTC

J gene: TRBJ1-2
D gene: NA
V gene: TRBV12-5
clone size: NA
CDR3 protein: CASGFLRYPHYGYTF
CDR3 DNA: TGTGCTAGTGGTTTTCTGAGGTACCCTCACTATGGCTACACCTTC

J gene: TRBJ1-2
D gene: TRBD1
V gene: TRBV7-9
clone size: NA
CDR3 protein: CASSRGFIGTVLHYGYTF
CDR3 DNA: TGTGCCAGCAGCCGGGGGTTTATAGGGACAGTCCTCCACTATGGCTACACCTTC

J gene: TRBJ2-6
D gene: TRBD1
V gene: TRBV10-3
clone size: NA
CDR3 protein: CAIGTARSGANVLTF
CDR3 DNA: TGTGCCATCGGGACAGCGCGCTCTGGGGCCAACGTCCTGACTTTC

J gene: TRBJ1-3
D gene: NA
V gene: TRBV19
clone size: NA
CDR3 protein: CASSLRTVYGNTIYF
CDR3 DNA: TGTGCCAGTAGCCTCCGGACAGTTTATGGAAACACCATATATTTT

J gene: TRBJ1-1
D gene: NA
V gene: TRBV7-2
clone size: NA
CDR3 protein: CASSLNIGGAFF
CDR3 DNA: TGTGCCAGCAGCTTAAATATAGGGGGAGCTTTCTTT

J gene: TRBJ2-3
D gene: TRBD2
V gene: TRBV6-5
clone size: NA
CDR3 protein: CASRLLAGGTDTQYF
CDR3 DNA: TGTGCCAGCAGGCTACTAGCGGGGGGCACAGATACGCAGTATTTT

J gene: TRBJ1-1
D gene: TRBD1
V gene: TRBV29-1
clone size: NA
CDR3 protein: CSVDRENTEAFF
CDR3 DNA: TGCAGCGTGGACAGGGAGAACACTGAAGCTTTCTTT

J gene: TRBJ2-3
D gene: TRBD2
V gene: TRBV14
clone size: NA
CDR3 protein: CASSRGLAGALQPGTDTQYF
CDR3 DNA: TGTGCCAGCAGCCGCGGACTAGCGGGGGCCCTTCAGCCCGGCACAGATACGCAGTATTTT

J gene: TRBJ2-7
D gene: NA
V gene: TRBV10-3
clone size: NA
CDR3 protein: CAISGAGYEQYF
CDR3 DNA: TGTGCCATCAGTGGTGCGGGCTACGAGCAGTACTTC

J gene: TRBJ2-1
D gene: NA
V gene: TRBV18
clone size: once
CDR3 protein: CASSPPTIYNEQFF
CDR3 DNA: TGTGCCAGCTCACCCCCAACTATCTACAATGAGCAGTTCTTC

J gene: TRBJ1-2
D gene: NA
V gene: TRBV2
clone size: NA
CDR3 protein: CASRSAGLYYGYTF
CDR3 DNA: TGTGCCAGCAGAAGCGCGGGACTATACTATGGCTACACCTTC

J gene: TRBJ1-4
D gene: NA
V gene: TRBV7-9
clone size: NA
CDR3 protein: CASSPRRGAGNEKLFF
CDR3 DNA: TGTGCCAGCAGCCCCCGTCGGGGGGCGGGGAATGAAAAACTGTTTTTT

J gene: TRBJ2-3
D gene: NA
V gene: TRBV5-1
clone size: NA
CDR3 protein: CASSPGFITDTQYF
CDR3 DNA: TGCGCCAGCAGCCCGGGATTCATCACAGATACGCAGTATTTT

J gene: TRBJ2-1
D gene: TRBD2
V gene: TRBV6-4
clone size: few
CDR3 protein: CASSPTTSGAQFF
CDR3 DNA: TGTGCCAGCAGCCCCACCACTAGCGGAGCTCAGTTCTTC

J gene: TRBJ1-6
D gene: TRBD1
V gene: TRBV6-6
clone size: NA
CDR3 protein: CASSRQLGQGLPWGGSYNSPLHF
CDR3 DNA: TGTGCCAGCAGTCGCCAACTCGGACAGGGTCTACCTTGGGGAGGCTCCTATAATTCACCCCTCCACTTT

J gene: TRBJ2-7
D gene: TRBD1
V gene: TRBV19
clone size: few
CDR3 protein: CASSRNDRGLYEQYF
CDR3 DNA: TGTGCCAGTAGTAGAAACGACAGGGGGCTCTACGAGCAGTACTTC